The 10 T cell receptor beta chains below were found in one sample sequenced in a study of cytomegalovirus exposure and HLA in healthy donors. Amplification used 60 Vbeta primers and 13 Jbeta primers. Only in-frame clones appear in the TCRdb table, and some are missing; sequencing was by immunoSEQ multiplex PCR. Of around 170,000 clones listed, 65% to 90% are singletons. Sequencing was performed on PBMCs. Source of these receptors: a man between 40 and 49 years old in good health and CMV-seropositive.

This chain's CDR3 is CASSLAGEGRTGGLETQYF. The CDR3 DNA sequence: TGTGCCAGCAGCTTAGCGGGGGAGGGGCGGACAGGCGGACTGGAGACCCAGTACTTC. The V and J genes are TRBV5-5 and TRBJ2-5; D is possibly TRBD2 (8 bases). The V gene's germline CDR1 is SGHKS and CDR2 YYEKEE (reference sequence). V lost 2 bases to trimming and J lost 5 bases, with 28 bases between them. The CDR3 runs 19 residues.

The CDR3 DNA is TGCGCCAGCAGCTTGGACGGCTCCTACAATGAGCAGTTCTTC. It translates to CASSLDGSYNEQFF. The chain joins TRBV5-1 to TRBJ2-1, with D unresolved. V lost 0 bases to trimming and J lost 0 bases, with 4 bases between them. The CDR3 consists of 14 residues. The germline V gene encodes CDR1 SGHRS and CDR2 YFSETQ.

This clone has just one count. The chain links TRBV10-3 to TRBJ2-5; TRBD1 matches at 11 bases. With V trimmed by 2 bases and J by 5 bases, 4 bases remained unmatched. The CDR3 extends over 15 amino acids. CDR1 and CDR2 (germline): ENHRY, SYGVKD. The CDR3 region is CAISEGQGAAETQYF. The CDR3 DNA follows: TGTGCCATCAGTGAGGGACAGGGGGCGGCGGAGACCCAGTACTTC.

The genes are TRBV18 and TRBJ1-4; TRBD1 matches 8 bases. Looked up from germline, CDR1 is KGHSH and CDR2 is LQKENI. The CDR3 runs to 16 residues. Trimming removed 3 bases from V and 6 bases from J; junction bases left unmatched: 9. As DNA, the CDR3 is TGTGCCAGCTCACCGGAACAGGGACAGGTGGATGAAAAACTGTTTTTT. Translating it yields CASSPEQGQVDEKLFF.

The chain combines TRBV6-4 with TRBJ2-1, with 9 bases identical to TRBD2. V dropped 4 bases and J dropped 7; count of bases not matched to a gene: 8. The germline CDR1 and CDR2 sequences are MRHNA and SNTAGT. The CDR3 covers 15 residues. In DNA form, the CDR3 reads TGTGCCAGCAGTGGTGGCGGGGGGGTGAAAAATGAGCAGTTCTTC. It translates to CASSGGGGVKNEQFF.

The chain has TRBV7-2 and TRBJ2-1; D may be TRBD1 (6 bases). This CDR3 contains 13 residues. Trimming removed 1 base at V and 7 bases at J, with 8 bases between. CDR1 is SGHTA, CDR2 FQGNSA, per germline. The CDR3 DNA reads TGTGCCAGCAGCTTAGGGGGGCGGAATGAGCAGTTCTTC. Its protein is CASSLGGRNEQFF. Combining the CDR3 with reference TRBV7-2 and TRBJ2-1 gives the whole variable domain GAGVSQSPSNKVTEKGKDVELRCDPISGHTALYWYRQSLGQGLEFLIYFQGNSAPDKSGLPSDRFSAERTGGSVSTLTIQRTQQEDSAVYLCASSLGGRNEQFFGPGTRLTVL.

The chain is built from TRBV11-2 and TRBJ2-2, with 10 bases matching TRBD1. V shed 7 bases, J shed 6 bases, and the junction held 8 bases outside the gene matches. CDR3 length: 15 amino acids. Germline CDR1 is SGHAT and CDR2 is FQNNGV. This chain's CDR3 is CASNLRQGASGELFF. The DNA for the CDR3 is TGTGCCAGCAACCTGCGACAGGGGGCATCCGGGGAGCTGTTTTTT.

The chain has TRBV15 and TRBJ2-1, with D possibly being TRBD2 (5 bases). The germline V gene encodes CDR1 LNHNV and CDR2 YYDKDF (reference sequence). V lost 7 bases, J lost 5 bases, and 12 bases lay in between. The CDR3 is made up of 13 amino acids. The CDR3 DNA reads as TGTGCCACCATTCGGGCGGGTAACAATGAGCAGTTCTTC. Its translation: CATIRAGNNEQFF.

This chain joins TRBV7-2 and TRBJ2-3, with 9 bases lining up with TRBD2. The CDR3 is 16 residues long. Germline CDR1 is SGHTA and CDR2 is FQGNSA. V lost 2 bases and J lost 4; bases outside the gene matches: 7. The CDR3 nucleotides are TGTGCCAGCAGCTTAAGACGCGGGGGGGAGGCAGATACGCAGTATTTT. Translation: CASSLRRGGEADTQYF.

The rearrangement joins TRBV6-4 to TRBJ1-5; 9 nucleotides line up with TRBD1. Germline-derived CDR1 and CDR2 are MRHNA and SNTAGT. The CDR3 covers 14 residues. The J segment lost 6 bases and the V segment lost 4 bases, leaving 4 bases of the junction unmatched. The CDR3 here is CASSAQGAGQPQHF. Written as DNA, the CDR3 is TGTGCCAGCAGTGCACAGGGGGCGGGTCAGCCCCAGCATTTT.